Below are 29 T cell receptor beta chains sequenced from a single sample in a study of long-term antiretroviral therapy in people with HIV (dated by TCRdb to between 2021 and 2024). The immunoSEQ hsTCRB v3.0 assay was used at survey level resolution for TRB variable region sequencing. Entries here come from immuneACCESS through TCRdb and include only in-frame sequences with V and J called. Some clones fail to appear in such tables; in the studies checked, an unresolved V gene covers under half of the shortfall, and the cause of the remainder is unknown. Recorded for this sample are 30,000 to 40,000 clones; roughly 80% of them occurred a single time. The ten largest account for approximately 2.9% of the sample. The source was unsorted PBMCs, collected 1.9 years after starting antiretroviral therapy. These receptors came from a man between 18 and 29 years old with HIV.

The chain uses TRBV5-6 and TRBJ2-4; TRBD1 aligns across 7 bases. Losses at the gene ends were 4 bases for V and 3 bases for J; bases not matched to a gene: 4. The CDR3 spans 14 residues. CDR1 is SGHDT, CDR2 YYEEEE, per germline. CDR3 nucleotides: TGTGCCAGCAGCCCCCGGGACAGCAAAAACATTCAGTACTTC. It translates to CASSPRDSKNIQYF.

The V call is TRBV7-9, the J call TRBJ1-6; D not certain. Germline values: CDR1 SEHNR, CDR2 FQNEAQ (reference sequence). V was shortened by 1 base and J by 8 bases, with 6 bases between the two germline ends. This CDR3 is 13 amino acids long. CDR3 sequence reads: CASSLGRDSPLHF. In nucleotides, the CDR3 is TGTGCCAGCAGCTTAGGTCGGGATTCACCCCTCCACTTT.

The chain couples TRBV6-6 to TRBJ2-1; TRBD2 matches 12 bases. This CDR3 is built from 15 residues. V was pared by 5 bases and J by 2 bases, with 1 base of the junction left unmatched. Per the germline V gene, CDR1 is MNHNY and CDR2 is SVGAGI (reference sequence). In DNA form, the CDR3 reads TGTGCCAGCAGTCGACTAGCGGGGGCCTACAATGAGCAGTTCTTC. Its translation is CASSRLAGAYNEQFF.

The table lists this clone with a count of one. V is TRBV6-5 and J is TRBJ1-5; D not certain. V lost 6 bases and J 0 bases, leaving 9 bases between the germline ends. Germline V CDR1 and CDR2: MNHEY, SVGAGI. CDR3 length: 14 residues. This CDR3 is CASRQENSNQPQHF. The CDR3 bases are TGTGCCAGCAGGCAGGAAAATAGCAATCAGCCCCAGCATTTT.

The rearrangement links TRBV28 to TRBJ2-1; D might be TRBD1 (5 bases). The CDR3 has 16 amino acids. From germline, CDR1 is MDHEN and CDR2 SYDVKM. V lost 3 bases, J lost 1 base, and 13 bases lay in between. CDR3 DNA sequence: TGTGCCAGCAGTTTTAAGGGTAAGGGGTCCTACAATGAGCAGTTCTTC. Its translation is CASSFKGKGSYNEQFF.

The chain combines TRBV29-1 with TRBJ1-2; TRBD1 agrees at 8 bases. The J segment lost 4 bases and the V segment lost 6 bases, leaving 13 bases of the junction unmatched. Germline V lookup: CDR1 SQVTM, CDR2 ANQGSEA. CDR3 size: 15 residues. CDR3 bases: TGCAGCGTACCGGGACAGGAAGGGGTTGGCTATGGCTACACCTTC. It translates to CSVPGQEGVGYGYTF.

The chain recombines TRBV6-4 with TRBJ2-3; D ambiguous. CDR3 length: 13 amino acids. Germline CDR1 and CDR2: MRHNA and SNTAGT. Trimming took off 0 bases at V and 5 bases at J, with 6 bases between the two ends. DNA of the CDR3: TGTGCCAGCAGTGACTCGATAGGAGATACGCAGTATTTT. Encoded protein: CASSDSIGDTQYF.

The V call is TRBV2, the J call TRBJ1-2; the match to TRBD1 covers 7 bases. V trimming: 9 bases; J trimming: 4 bases; junction bases outside the gene matches: 8. This CDR3 has 13 amino acids. CDR1 is SNHLY, CDR2 FYNNEI, per germline. The CDR3 DNA follows: TGTGCCAGTACGGGACAGATAACCTATGGCTACACCTTC. This gives the protein CASTGQITYGYTF.

Remarks on this clone: Other nucleotide sequences from this sample produce the same CDR3. V usage is TRBV5-1 and J usage is TRBJ2-5; TRBD2 might be the D (5 bases). This CDR3 has 13 residues. Germline assignment: CDR1 SGHRS and CDR2 YFSETQ. V lost 0 bases, J lost 4 bases, and 7 bases lay in between. CDR3 in amino acids: CASSLAGSETQYF. DNA of the CDR3: TGCGCCAGCAGCTTGGCGGGATCAGAGACCCAGTACTTC.

This clone was detected only a few times. The chain uses TRBV19 and TRBJ2-1, with D perhaps TRBD1 or TRBD2 (6 bases each). Germline V gene data show CDR1 as LNHDA and CDR2 as SQIVND (reference sequence). The V end lost 3 bases, the J end lost 1 base, and 10 bases lay between the germline ends. The CDR3 totals 15 residues. The CDR3 DNA follows: TGTGCCAGTAGTATCGGGGGCACATCCTACAATGAGCAGTTCTTC. Translating it yields CASSIGGTSYNEQFF.

V gene TRBV28 combines with J gene TRBJ1-6; no firm D call. CDR1 and CDR2 (germline): MDHEN, SYDVKM. The V end lost 2 bases, the J end lost 10 bases, and 6 bases lay between the germline ends. The CDR3 loop spans 12 amino acids. This CDR3 reads CASSLRPSPLHF. The CDR3 nucleotides read TGTGCCAGCAGTTTACGCCCCTCACCCCTCCACTTT. Using reference TRBV28 and TRBJ1-6 for the parts outside the CDR3, the full variable domain is DVKVTQSSRYLVKRTGEKVFLECVQDMDHENMFWYRQDPGLGLRLIYFSYDVKMKEKGDIPEGYSVSREKKERFSLILESASTNQTSMYLCASSLRPSPLHFGNGTRLTVT.

CDR3 DNA: TGCAGCGTTCCAGGAACAGGGGGCGGAGGCGGGGTTGAAAAACTGTTTTTT. Protein sequence: CSVPGTGGGGGVEKLFF. V usage is TRBV29-1 and J usage is TRBJ1-4, with TRBD1 matching 9 bases. With 5 bases clipped from V and 7 bases from J, the junction kept 17 bases outside the gene matches. This CDR3 has 17 residues. Per the germline V gene, CDR1 is SQVTM and CDR2 is ANQGSEA. Combining the CDR3 with reference TRBV29-1 and TRBJ1-4 gives the whole variable domain SAVISQKPSRDICQRGTSLTIQCQVDSQVTMMFWYRQQPGQSLTLIATANQGSEATYESGFVIDKFPISRPNLTFSTLTVSNMSPEDSSIYLCSVPGTGGGGGVEKLFFGSGTQLSVL.

V is TRBV6-5 and J is TRBJ2-3; D not certain. This CDR3 has 13 amino acids. With 6 bases removed from V and 11 bases from J, the gap between germline ends came to 18 bases. CDR1 MNHEY and CDR2 SVGAGI come from the germline V gene. In nucleotides, the CDR3 is TGTGCCAGCAGCCAAACGGATCCCCCCCGGCAGTATTTT. Its protein product is CASSQTDPPRQYF.

The chain is built from TRBV15 and TRBJ1-4, with 10 bases matching TRBD1. J was trimmed by 7 bases and V by 3 bases; bases with no gene match: 5. Germline CDR1 reads LNHNV; CDR2 reads YYDKDF (reference sequence). The CDR3 extends over 15 amino acids. CDR3 DNA: TGTGCCACCAGCAGGCCCGGGACAGGGGCTGAAAAACTGTTTTTT. It translates to CATSRPGTGAEKLFF.

CDR3 sequence reads: CATSRAKDSYEQYF. The CDR3 region has the DNA TGTGCCACCAGCAGAGCGAAGGACAGCTACGAGCAGTACTTC. The chain links TRBV15 to TRBJ2-7; TRBD1 is a possible D gene (6 bases). V dropped 1 base and J dropped 3 bases, with 10 bases sitting between them. CDR3 length: 14 amino acids. Germline V gene sequence: CDR1 LNHNV, CDR2 YYDKDF (reference sequence).

The J gene is TRBJ2-4, the V gene TRBV28; TRBD1 is a possible D gene (6 bases). Germline CDR1 MDHEN, CDR2 SYDVKM. There are 12 residues in the CDR3. V was shortened by 6 bases and J by 6 bases, with 9 bases between the two germline ends. The CDR3 protein is CASSIRGNIQYF. CDR3 nucleotide sequence: TGTGCCAGCAGCATCAGGGGAAACATTCAGTACTTC. Filled out from reference TRBV28 and TRBJ2-4, the complete variable domain reads DVKVTQSSRYLVKRTGEKVFLECVQDMDHENMFWYRQDPGLGLRLIYFSYDVKMKEKGDIPEGYSVSREKKERFSLILESASTNQTSMYLCASSIRGNIQYFGAGTRLSVL.

This clone turned up a few times. This chain connects TRBV28 to TRBJ1-2; D call uncertain. Trimming pared 4 bases from V and 4 bases from J, leaving 7 bases between. Germline values: CDR1 MDHEN, CDR2 SYDVKM. CDR3 length equals 12 residues. The CDR3 nucleotides read TGTGCCAGCAGTTCTACCCTCTATGGCTACACCTTC. Its protein is CASSSTLYGYTF.

This clone was observed a few times. The chain couples TRBV6-1 to TRBJ1-5; D not certain. The CDR3 covers 14 residues. Trimming shortened V by 2 bases and J by 4 bases, and 9 bases separated the two germline ends. From germline, CDR1 is MNHNS and CDR2 SASEGT. The CDR3 here is CASSEMYQNQPQHF. The CDR3 bases are TGTGCCAGCAGTGAAATGTATCAGAATCAGCCCCAGCATTTT.

The chain combines TRBV27 with TRBJ2-7, with TRBD1 matching over 8 bases. This CDR3 contains 14 residues. The trim removed 6 bases at V and 3 bases at J, leaving 7 bases unmatched. CDR1 and CDR2 from the germline V gene are MNHEY and SMNVEV (reference sequence). The DNA of the CDR3 is TGTGCCAGCAGCTTCTCAGACAGGGGCTACGAGCAGTACTTC. Protein: CASSFSDRGYEQYF.

The chain uses TRBV9 and TRBJ2-1, with 8 positions matching TRBD2. The germline V gene has CDR1 SGDLS and CDR2 YYNGEE. This CDR3 spans 15 amino acids. Losses at the gene ends were 0 bases for V and 9 bases for J; bases not matched to a gene: 8. The CDR3 DNA follows: TGTGCCAGCAGCGTAGAAATCGGGGGGGCGCTTGAGCAGTTCTTC. It encodes CASSVEIGGALEQFF.

The chain combines TRBV5-1 with TRBJ2-3, with 10 bases aligning to TRBD1. From germline, CDR1 is SGHRS and CDR2 YFSETQ. V gave up 1 base and J gave up 3 bases; unmatched junction bases: 5. There are 16 residues in the CDR3. CDR3 region: CASSLYGQGETDTQYF. CDR3 sequence (DNA): TGCGCCAGCAGCTTGTATGGACAGGGGGAAACAGATACGCAGTATTTT.

This clone was recorded a few times. V is TRBV7-3 and J is TRBJ2-2; D is unresolved. Germline V gene lookup returns CDR1 SGHTA and CDR2 FQGTGA. V was pared by 5 bases and J by 0 bases, with 10 bases between. The CDR3 totals 15 residues. CDR3 in amino acids: CASSPQEANTGELFF. The CDR3 DNA reads as TGTGCCAGCAGCCCTCAAGAAGCGAACACCGGGGAGCTGTTTTTT.

This clone appeared a single time. The chain joins TRBV7-3 to TRBJ2-5, with 11 nucleotides matching TRBD1. CDR1 SGHTA and CDR2 FQGTGA come from the germline V gene. The CDR3 consists of 14 residues. V trimming: 5 bases; J trimming: 5 bases; junction bases outside the gene matches: 4. The CDR3 DNA reads as TGTGCCAGCAGCGCCGGACAGGGGGCCGAGACCCAGTACTTC. It specifies CASSAGQGAETQYF.

V usage is TRBV6-6 and J usage is TRBJ1-1, with unresolved D. Germline V CDR1 and CDR2: MNHNY, SVGAGI (reference sequence). The V and J ends lost 7 bases and 0 bases respectively, with 0 bases between them. There are 10 residues in the CDR3. CDR3 nucleotides: TGTGCCAGCATGAACACTGAAGCTTTCTTT. This translates into CASMNTEAFF.

In regard to this clone: Germline and junction disagree at one end, which may indicate a read error. This chain uses TRBV7-9 with TRBJ2-1; 7 bases line up with TRBD2. Per germline, CDR1 SEHNR and CDR2 FQNEAQ (reference sequence). The CDR3 totals 14 residues. The CDR3, as DNA: TGTGCCAGCAGCTTAGTGATAACGGGGACTAACCTGGTCTTC. Translated, it gives CASSLVITGTNLVF.

J is TRBJ2-2 and V is TRBV4-2; D might be TRBD2 (6 bases). Germline lookup yields CDR1 LGHNA and CDR2 YNFKEQ. The CDR3 loop spans 15 amino acids. Trimming removed 2 bases at V and 7 bases at J, with 14 bases between. CDR3 sequence: CASSQSAGLSGELFF. In nucleotides, the CDR3 is TGTGCCAGCAGCCAATCTGCGGGACTGAGCGGGGAGCTGTTTTTT.

The chain combines TRBV11-3 with TRBJ2-3; 7 bases are shared with TRBD1. The CDR3 is 13 amino acids. V gave up 8 bases and J gave up 2 bases; unmatched junction bases: 4. From germline, CDR1 is SGHNT and CDR2 YENEEA. Here the CDR3 DNA reads TGTGCCAGCCGCGGACAGGACACAGATACGCAGTATTTT. Amino acid sequence: CASRGQDTDTQYF.

V is TRBV19 and J is TRBJ1-1, with D perhaps TRBD1 (6 bases). Trimming left V 3 bases short and J 0 bases short, with 11 bases between. The CDR3 spans 15 residues. Per germline, CDR1 LNHDA and CDR2 SQIVND (reference sequence). The CDR3 nucleotides read TGTGCCAGTAGTATGGGGGGCGTAATGAACACTGAAGCTTTCTTT. This encodes CASSMGGVMNTEAFF.

The V gene is TRBV5-1, the J gene TRBJ2-2; D uncertain. Trimming took off 2 bases at V and 0 bases at J, with 8 bases between the two ends. In germline, CDR1 is SGHRS, CDR2 YFSETQ. This CDR3 region has 15 residues. DNA for the CDR3: TGCGCCAGCAGCTTTGAGAGACCGAACACCGGGGAGCTGTTTTTT. Encoded protein: CASSFERPNTGELFF.